The clone carrying this T cell receptor (beta chain) was recorded a few times. Antigen unknown. This entry belongs to a study of CD8+ T cells in alopecia areata. Across the study: In an open-label trial, patients got 5 to 10 mg tofacitinib twice daily. Tofacitinib treatment spanned 6 to 18 months, with 6 months off drug afterward. General study points: Only a single nonresponder existed, so baseline CD8+ expansion links stay unclear.

Investigators isolated RNA and reverse transcribed it into cDNA to act as the sequencing template. The method was immunoSEQ multiplex PCR; TCRdb's version includes in-frame clones alone and lacks a portion of them. The sample yields about 190,000 clones, 55% to 70% seen once. The CDR3 consists of 16 residues. Per the germline V gene, CDR1 is SNHLY and CDR2 is FYNNEI. V was shortened by 3 bases and J by 6 bases, with 17 bases between the two germline ends. Treatment meaning: oral pan-JAK inhibitor, 5-10 mg twice daily. A FACSAria was used to sort CD4+ and CD8+ T cells. These cells came from PBMCs. Sequenced material: CD4+ T cells sorted from blood, taken at week 4, from a patient treated with tofacitinib. The J gene is TRBJ1-4, the V gene TRBV2, with D uncertain. This receptor was obtained from a human donor with alopecia areata. CDR3: CASSEDLRGLDEKLFF. The CDR3 DNA follows: TGTGCCAGCAGTGAGGACCTCCGGGGATTAGATGAAAAACTGTTTTTT. The entire variable domain, with the rest obtained from reference TRBV2 and TRBJ1-4, is as follows: EPEVTQTPSHQVTQMGQEVILRCVPISNHLYFYWYRQILGQKVEFLVSFYNNEISEKSEIFDDQFSVERPDGSNFTLKIRSTKLEDSAMYFCASSEDLRGLDEKLFFGSGTQLSVL.